The source of this T cell receptor beta chain is a study of identical twins. TCRdb itself ran the 5' RACE reads through MiXCR, one entry per CDR3 protein. The sample consists of 400,000 to 550,000 distinct CDR3 sequences, 13% to 15% of them appearing once. V gave up 2 bases and J gave up 3 bases, with 10 bases separating them. The length of the CDR3 is 14 residues. Germline CDR1 is SGHRS and CDR2 is YFSETQ. On this clonotype itself: Its antigen remains unidentified.

Study results and limitations: Some out-of-frame alpha sequences were shared by twins, and these showed excess low generation probability.

The data were also submitted as part of a second study, on yellow fever vaccine responses in identical twins.

The sample was CD4+ T cells sorted from blood. The genes are TRBV5-1 and TRBJ2-3; D might be TRBD2 (6 bases). The receptor's source is a woman between 18 and 29 years old in good health. This chain's CDR3 is CASSFYRETDTQYF. In DNA form, the CDR3 reads TGCGCCAGCAGCTTTTACCGGGAGACAGATACGCAGTATTTT.